One sample yielded the 6 T cell receptor beta chains listed below, sequenced in a study of shared clonotypes between healthy human individuals. Libraries were prepared by immunoSEQ multiplex PCR; TCRdb keeps only in-frame clonotypes and omits some of them. The data hold about 2 million clones, with approximately 95% observed a single time. The sequenced sample was naive CD4+ T cells sorted from blood. Subset given: CD45RA+ positively selected. These receptor sequences come from a man between 18 and 29 years old in good health.

The chain is built from TRBV7-2 and TRBJ1-6, with a weak D call TRBD1 (5 bases). The V end was cut by 1 base, the J end by 10 bases, with 14 bases between. The length of the CDR3 is 15 residues. CDR1 and CDR2 from the germline V gene are SGHTA and FQGNSA. The CDR3 region has the DNA TGTGCCAGCAGCTTAGGGGGAGGGACGGGATCACCCCTCCACTTT. Protein product: CASSLGGGTGSPLHF.

V gene TRBV10-3 combines with J gene TRBJ1-1, with D perhaps matching TRBD1 (5 bases). The V gene's germline CDR1 is ENHRY and CDR2 SYGVKD. This CDR3 has 12 amino acids. Trimming stripped 7 bases from V and 4 bases from J, with 10 bases between. The CDR3 sequence: CAINSGTTEAFF. CDR3 sequence (DNA): TGTGCCATCAATTCGGGGACCACTGAAGCTTTCTTT.

The V and J genes are TRBV29-1 and TRBJ1-3, with D possibly matching TRBD1 (5 bases). The CDR3 length is 16 residues. Germline-derived CDR1 and CDR2 are SQVTM and ANQGSEA. Trimming removed 4 bases at V and 0 bases at J, with 16 bases between. The CDR3 DNA reads TGCAGCGTTGTGGGGGTGCGCGGGACCTCTGGAAACACCATATATTTT. Translation: CSVVGVRGTSGNTIYF.

The chain couples TRBV10-3 to TRBJ1-2, with TRBD1 as a possible D gene (5 bases). The CDR3 is 12 residues long. Germline V gene lookup returns CDR1 ENHRY and CDR2 SYGVKD. Trimming left V 4 bases short and J 3 bases short, with 6 bases between. CDR3 sequence reads: CAISGGDYGYTF. CDR3 in DNA: TGTGCCATCAGTGGGGGCGACTATGGCTACACCTTC.

Concerning this clone: The same CDR3 also results from other DNA sequences found in this sample. The CDR3 spells CAISDGEQETQYF. Here the CDR3 DNA reads TGTGCCATCAGTGACGGGGAACAAGAGACCCAGTACTTC. The chain combines TRBV10-3 with TRBJ2-5, with D perhaps matching TRBD2 (5 bases). The CDR3 runs 13 residues. Between the trimmed V and J ends, which lost 3 bases and 2 bases, there was a span of 7 bases. Looked up from germline, CDR1 is ENHRY and CDR2 is SYGVKD.

The V and J genes are TRBV5-6 and TRBJ2-1, with TRBD1 identical over 9 bases. Germline trimming cut 4 bases from V and 8 bases from J; bases unmatched to any gene: 10. Germline V gene sequence: CDR1 SGHDT, CDR2 YYEEEE. The CDR3 covers 15 residues. The CDR3 DNA reads TGTGCCAGCAGCGCGCTGGGGACAGGGTTCGATGAGCAGTTCTTC. Protein: CASSALGTGFDEQFF.